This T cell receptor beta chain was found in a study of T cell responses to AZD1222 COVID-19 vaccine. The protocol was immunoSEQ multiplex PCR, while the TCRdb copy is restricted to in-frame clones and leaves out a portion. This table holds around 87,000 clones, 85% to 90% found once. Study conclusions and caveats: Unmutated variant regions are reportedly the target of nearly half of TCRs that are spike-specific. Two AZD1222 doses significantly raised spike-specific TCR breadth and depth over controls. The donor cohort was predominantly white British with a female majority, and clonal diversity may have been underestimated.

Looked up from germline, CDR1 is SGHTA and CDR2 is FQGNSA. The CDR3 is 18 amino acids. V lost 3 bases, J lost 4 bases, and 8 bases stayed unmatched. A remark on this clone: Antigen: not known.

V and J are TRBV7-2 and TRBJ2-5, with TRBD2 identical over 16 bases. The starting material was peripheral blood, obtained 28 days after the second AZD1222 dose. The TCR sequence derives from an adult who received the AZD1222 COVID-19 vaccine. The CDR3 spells CASSFPGLAGGRPETQYF. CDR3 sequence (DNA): TGTGCCAGCAGCTTCCCGGGACTAGCGGGAGGGCGTCCAGAGACCCAGTACTTC.